This section outlines one TCR beta chain sequence together with its context. The antigen remains unidentified. The time point: week 35, safety follow-up. Topical imiquimod was applied with each vaccine dose, which held 300 ug of mutant IDH1 20-mer peptide. Administration of eight vaccinations to patients took place in weeks 1, 3, 5, 7, 11, 15, 19, 23. This entry comes from a study of a mutant IDH1 vaccine in newly diagnosed glioma. Method: immunoSEQ multiplex PCR; TCRdb's copy keeps in-frame clones and lacks some. The sample has tens of thousands of clones, 81% seen once. CDR3 size: 13 residues. The germline V gene encodes CDR1 SQVTM and CDR2 ANQGSEA. V was clipped by 4 bases and J by 2 bases, with 12 bases between them.

The receptor comes from a man between 40 and 49 years old with glioma. Sample: PBMCs, taken from a glioma patient whose treatment included an IDH1 peptide vaccine. The chain couples TRBV29-1 to TRBJ2-7, with D possibly being TRBD2 (6 bases). For the CDR3, the DNA is TGCAGCGTTGCTTTCGGGGGAACCTACGAGCAGTACTTC. The encoded protein is CSVAFGGTYEQYF.